Sequencing of this T cell receptor (beta chain) was carried out in a study of post-analysis software for immune sequencing data. Study findings and constraints: There was significantly lower normalized Chao1 diversity in multiple sclerosis patients than in controls. Samples made in the same batch grouped tightly together by F measure. In patients, a few TRBV segments were more frequent than in controls, with TRBV5-6, TRBV5-1 and TRBV20-1 among them.

Details on this clonotype: As yet, its antigen is unknown.

Unique molecular identifiers were carried by the TCR beta cDNA libraries. Researchers reported a few hundred thousand cDNA molecules coming from 1 to 10 million T cells. TCRdb recomputed calls from the PCR reads with MiXCR, one row per CDR3 protein. The sample records roughly 670,000 distinct CDR3 sequences, 55% to 70% being singletons. CDR1 and CDR2 from the germline V gene are SGHAT and FQNNGV. The CDR3 runs 14 residues. V was trimmed by 0 bases and J by 4 bases, leaving 9 bases between them. The receptor's source is a girl aged 2 to 10 with multiple sclerosis. Specimen: blood. V gene TRBV11-2 combines with J gene TRBJ1-2; D gene uncertain. This CDR3 reads CASSLEGQSYGYTF. In DNA, the CDR3 is TGTGCCAGCAGCTTAGAAGGGCAGAGCTATGGCTACACCTTC.